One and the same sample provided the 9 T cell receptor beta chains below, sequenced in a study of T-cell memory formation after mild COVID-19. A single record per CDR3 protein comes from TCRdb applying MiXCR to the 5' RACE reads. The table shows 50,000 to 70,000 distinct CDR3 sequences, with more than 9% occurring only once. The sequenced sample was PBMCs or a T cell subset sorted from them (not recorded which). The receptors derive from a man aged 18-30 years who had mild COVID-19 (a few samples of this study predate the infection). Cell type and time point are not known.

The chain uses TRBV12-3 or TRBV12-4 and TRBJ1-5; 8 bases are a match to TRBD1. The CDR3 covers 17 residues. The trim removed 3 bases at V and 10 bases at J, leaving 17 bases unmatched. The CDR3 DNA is TGTGCCAGCAGTTTTTTCGGCAGGGGGCTTTCAGTACAACCCCAGCATTTT. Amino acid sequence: CASSFFGRGLSVQPQHF.

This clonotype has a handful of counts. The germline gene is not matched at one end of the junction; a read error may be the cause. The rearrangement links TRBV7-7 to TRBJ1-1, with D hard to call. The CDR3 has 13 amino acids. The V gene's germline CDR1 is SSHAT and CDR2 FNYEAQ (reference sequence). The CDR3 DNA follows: TGTGCTAGCAGCTTCCAGGAGAACACTGAAGCTTTCTTT. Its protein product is CASSFQENTEAFF.

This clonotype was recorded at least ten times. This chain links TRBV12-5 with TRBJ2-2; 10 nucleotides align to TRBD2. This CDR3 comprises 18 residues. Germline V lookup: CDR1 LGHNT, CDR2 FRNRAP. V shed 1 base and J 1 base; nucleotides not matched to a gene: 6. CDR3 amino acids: CASGLALAGAWNTGELFF. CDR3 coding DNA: TGTGCTAGTGGTTTGGCCCTAGCGGGGGCCTGGAACACCGGGGAGCTGTTTTTT.

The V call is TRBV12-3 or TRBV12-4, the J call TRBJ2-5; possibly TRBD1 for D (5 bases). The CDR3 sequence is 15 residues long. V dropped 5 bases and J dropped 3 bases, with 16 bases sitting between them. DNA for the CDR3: TGTGCCAGCAGTCGATCCTCTTGGGGCGAAGAGACCCAGTACTTC. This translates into CASSRSSWGEETQYF.

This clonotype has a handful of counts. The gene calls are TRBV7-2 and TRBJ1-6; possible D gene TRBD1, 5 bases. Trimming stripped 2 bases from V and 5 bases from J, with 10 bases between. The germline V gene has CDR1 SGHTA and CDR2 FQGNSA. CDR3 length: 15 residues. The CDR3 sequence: CASSLQGYNNSPLHF. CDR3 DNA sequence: TGTGCCAGCAGCTTACAGGGATACAATAATTCACCCCTCCACTTT.

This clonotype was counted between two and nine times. CDR3 nucleotide sequence: TGTGCCATCAGAGGAACCTTGGGGGTAGCGGGCACAGATACGCAGTATTTT. It codes for CAIRGTLGVAGTDTQYF. The chain uses TRBV10-3 and TRBJ2-3, with D perhaps matching TRBD2 (6 bases). The ends were cut back, 6 bases at V and 1 base at J, with 20 bases in the middle. The germline V gene encodes CDR1 ENHRY and CDR2 SYGVKD. This CDR3 spans 17 amino acids.

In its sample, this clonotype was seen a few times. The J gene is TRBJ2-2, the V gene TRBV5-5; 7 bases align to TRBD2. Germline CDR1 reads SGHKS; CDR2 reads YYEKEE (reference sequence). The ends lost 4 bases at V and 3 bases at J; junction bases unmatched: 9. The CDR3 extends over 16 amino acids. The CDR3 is CASSLWRGKDTGELFF. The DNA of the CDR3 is TGTGCCAGCAGCCTCTGGCGGGGGAAAGACACCGGGGAGCTGTTTTTT.

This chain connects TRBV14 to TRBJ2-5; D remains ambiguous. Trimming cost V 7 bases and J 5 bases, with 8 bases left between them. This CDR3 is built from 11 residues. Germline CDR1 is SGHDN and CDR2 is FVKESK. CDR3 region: CASNNSETQYF. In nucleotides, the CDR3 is TGTGCCAGCAACAATTCTGAGACCCAGTACTTC.

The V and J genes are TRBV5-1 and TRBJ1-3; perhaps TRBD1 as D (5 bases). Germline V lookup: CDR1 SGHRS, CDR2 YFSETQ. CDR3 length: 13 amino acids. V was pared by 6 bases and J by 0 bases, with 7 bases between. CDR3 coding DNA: TGCGCCAGCAAACAGGACTCTGGAAACACCATATATTTT. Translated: CASKQDSGNTIYF.